Sequencing of this T cell receptor beta chain was carried out in a study of CD8+ T cells in alopecia areata. The treatment: oral pan-JAK inhibitor, 5-10 mg twice daily. Following extraction, RNA underwent reverse transcription to cDNA, which served as the sequencing template. Here immunoSEQ multiplex PCR was the method, and the copy in TCRdb shows in-frame clones only, minus some. Of some 190,000 clones listed, 40% to 55% are singletons. The ends were cut back, 1 base at V and 3 bases at J, with 6 bases in the middle. In germline, CDR1 is SQVTM, CDR2 ANQGSEA. CDR3 length: 12 amino acids. Findings of the study overall: Elevated clonality characterized lesional scalp relative to normal scalp, particularly in alopecia totalis/universalis. Only one nonresponder was present, which leaves the link between baseline CD8+ expansion and response uncertain. Many expanded lesional clones persisted during tofacitinib (in both scalp and blood).

This clone was counted a single time. Antigen unknown. The material was CD8+ T cells sorted from blood, obtained at roughly week 52, from a patient treated with tofacitinib. This chain joins TRBV29-1 and TRBJ1-2, with TRBD1 as a possible D gene (6 bases). This clonotype originated in a human donor with alopecia areata. This CDR3 is CSVEGTDYGYTF. CDR3 DNA sequence: TGCAGCGTTGAAGGGACAGACTATGGCTACACCTTC.